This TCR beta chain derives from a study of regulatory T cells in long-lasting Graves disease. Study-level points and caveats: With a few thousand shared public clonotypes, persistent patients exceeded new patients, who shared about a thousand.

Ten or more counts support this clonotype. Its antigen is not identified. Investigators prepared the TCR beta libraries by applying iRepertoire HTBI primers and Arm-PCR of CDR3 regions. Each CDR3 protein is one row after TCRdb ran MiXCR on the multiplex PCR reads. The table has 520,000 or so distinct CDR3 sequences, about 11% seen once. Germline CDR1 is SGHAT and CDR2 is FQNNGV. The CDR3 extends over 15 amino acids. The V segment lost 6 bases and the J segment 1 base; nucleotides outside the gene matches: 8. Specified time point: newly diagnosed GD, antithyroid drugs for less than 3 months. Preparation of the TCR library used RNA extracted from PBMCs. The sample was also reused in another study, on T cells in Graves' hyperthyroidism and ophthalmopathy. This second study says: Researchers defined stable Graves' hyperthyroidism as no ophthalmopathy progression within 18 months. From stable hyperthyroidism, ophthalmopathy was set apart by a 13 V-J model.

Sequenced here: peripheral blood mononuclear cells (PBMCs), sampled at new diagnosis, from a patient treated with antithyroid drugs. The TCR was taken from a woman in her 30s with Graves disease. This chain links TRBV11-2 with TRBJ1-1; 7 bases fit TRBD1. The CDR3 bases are TGTGCCAGCAGAAATCCGGGACAGAAGAACACTGAAGCTTTCTTT. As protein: CASRNPGQKNTEAFF.